This T cell receptor (beta chain) appears in the sequencing data of a study of blood T cells in healthy people across ages. In regard to this clonotype: Germline and junction disagree at one end, which may indicate a read error.

Primers used in a second PCR of about 7 to 12 cycles were a sample-barcoded 5' primer and a J-beta primer mix. In TCRdb, the 5' RACE reads were re-called with MiXCR into one record per CDR3 protein. The top ten hold roughly 3.5% of the sample, which has fewer than 600,000 distinct CDR3 sequences, about 25% seen once. The CDR3 runs to 19 residues. Germline lookup yields CDR1 SGHRS and CDR2 YFSETQ. The sample was also linked to a second study, of T cells of mothers and their children.

This sequence joins TRBV5-1 and TRBJ2-6; TRBD1 is a possible D gene (5 bases). Sequenced sample: blood. The clonotype was recovered from a boy younger than 10 in good health. The CDR3 protein is CASSLASTVRAPGANVLTF. CDR3 in DNA: TGCGCCAGCAGCTTGGCCTCGACTGTGCGAGCTCCTGGGGCTAACGTCCTGACTTTC.